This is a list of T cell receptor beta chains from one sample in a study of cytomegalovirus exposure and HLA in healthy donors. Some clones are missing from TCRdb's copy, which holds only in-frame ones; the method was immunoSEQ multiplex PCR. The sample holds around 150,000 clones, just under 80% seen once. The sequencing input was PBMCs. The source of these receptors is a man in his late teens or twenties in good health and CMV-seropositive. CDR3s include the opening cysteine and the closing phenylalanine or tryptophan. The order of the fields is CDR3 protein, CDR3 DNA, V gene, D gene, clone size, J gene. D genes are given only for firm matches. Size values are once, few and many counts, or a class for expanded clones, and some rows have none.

CASSSGQGNTEAFF	TGTGCCAGCAGTTCCGGACAGGGAAACACTGAAGCTTTCTTT	TRBV6-4	TRBD1	.	TRBJ1-1
CASLAFNEKLFF	TGTGCCAGTTTGGCATTTAATGAAAAACTGTTTTTT	TRBV28	.	.	TRBJ1-4
CASSSSDRKGYGYTF	TGTGCCAGCAGCTCCAGTGACAGGAAGGGCTATGGCTACACCTTC	TRBV7-9	.	few	TRBJ1-2
CASARMPLTGPTNEKLFF	TGTGCCAGTGCTCGAATGCCCCTAACAGGTCCAACTAATGAAAAACTGTTTTTT	TRBV19	.	few	TRBJ1-4
CASSYGGGEYTEAFF	TGTGCCAGCAGTTACGGGGGGGGCGAGTATACTGAAGCTTTCTTT	TRBV6-6	.	.	TRBJ1-1
CASSHPGQGAFNTEAFF	TGCGCCAGCAGCCATCCTGGACAGGGGGCCTTTAACACTGAAGCTTTCTTT	TRBV4-1	TRBD1	once	TRBJ1-1
CASSLGTSGRVYEQYF	TGTGCCAGCAGCTTAGGAACTAGCGGGAGAGTCTACGAGCAGTACTTC	TRBV7-8	TRBD2	.	TRBJ2-7
CSGLMAGELYGHTF	TGCAGCGGCCTCATGGCCGGGGAGCTATATGGCCACACCTTC	TRBV29-1	.	.	TRBJ1-2
CASSPPRRNTEAFF	TGTGCCAGCAGCCCCCCAAGGAGAAACACTGAAGCTTTCTTT	TRBV9	.	once	TRBJ1-1
CASSSKAGGIDEQYF	TGCGCCAGCAGCTCGAAGGCAGGGGGTATCGACGAGCAGTACTTC	TRBV4-1	TRBD1	.	TRBJ2-7
CATSKRTGAGELFF	TGTGCCACCAGCAAACGGACGGGGGCCGGGGAGCTGTTTTTT	TRBV15	.	.	TRBJ2-2
CASSELRGEGAFF	TGTGCCAGCAGTGAACTACGGGGAGAGGGAGCTTTCTTT	TRBV6-1	.	.	TRBJ1-1
CASSLSWANEQYF	TGTGCCAGCAGTTTATCGTGGGCTAACGAGCAGTACTTC	TRBV27	.	.	TRBJ2-7
CASSLIAGGVINEQFF	TGTGCCAGCAGCCTTATAGCGGGAGGTGTCATCAATGAGCAGTTCTTC	TRBV5-5	TRBD2	.	TRBJ2-1
CASSSGGTGGYEQYF	TGCGCCAGCAGCTCGGGTGGGACAGGGGGCTACGAGCAGTACTTC	TRBV5-1	TRBD1	.	TRBJ2-7
CASIIAGTSANNEQFF	TGTGCCAGCATAATTGCTGGGACTAGCGCGAACAATGAGCAGTTCTTC	TRBV5-5	TRBD2	.	TRBJ2-1
CASSLRPRDMLSMNTEAFF	TGTGCCAGCAGCCTTCGGCCGAGGGATATGCTATCAATGAACACTGAAGCTTTCTTT	TRBV7-9	.	.	TRBJ1-1
CASSSGGANYGYTF	TGTGCCAGCAGCTCGGGGGGGGCTAACTATGGCTACACCTTC	TRBV2	.	.	TRBJ1-2
CASSPRPGETQYF	TGTGCCAGCTCACCACGCCCCGGGGAGACCCAGTACTTC	TRBV18	.	.	TRBJ2-5
CASSPGTASNQPQHF	TGTGCCAGCAGTCCGGGGACAGCTAGCAATCAGCCCCAGCATTTT	TRBV6-1	TRBD1	few	TRBJ1-5